This TCR beta chain stems from a study of human T cells and chemical hapten exposure. Study information: Upper back patch tests used 0.01% DPC, scored after 6 days. There were per-sample TCR yield variations, arising mainly from small pooled library volume differences.

In TCRdb, the RACE reads were re-called with MiXCR into one record per CDR3 protein. The sample contains about 100,000 distinct CDR3 sequences, about 10% of which appear only once. CDR1 and CDR2 (germline): SQVTM, ANQGSEA. J gave up 5 bases and V 6 bases, and 8 bases lay outside the gene matches. The length of the CDR3 is 16 residues. Time point here: patch test 1, 2 weeks after DPC sensitization. Indicated treatment: therapeutic diphenylcyclopropenone sensitization with weekly scalp DPC. The specimen comprised whole blood, sampled in connection with sensitization to the hapten diphenylcyclopropenone (DPC). This sequence joins TRBV29-1 and TRBJ2-3; 16 bases line up with TRBD2. This receptor was taken from a man between 40 and 49 years old with alopecia areata. Some clones in this sample may be carry-over from other donors' samples. In DNA form, the CDR3 reads TGCAGCGTCGCCGGGACTAGCGGGAGGGCAATAGATACGCAGTATTTT. It is translated as CSVAGTSGRAIDTQYF.